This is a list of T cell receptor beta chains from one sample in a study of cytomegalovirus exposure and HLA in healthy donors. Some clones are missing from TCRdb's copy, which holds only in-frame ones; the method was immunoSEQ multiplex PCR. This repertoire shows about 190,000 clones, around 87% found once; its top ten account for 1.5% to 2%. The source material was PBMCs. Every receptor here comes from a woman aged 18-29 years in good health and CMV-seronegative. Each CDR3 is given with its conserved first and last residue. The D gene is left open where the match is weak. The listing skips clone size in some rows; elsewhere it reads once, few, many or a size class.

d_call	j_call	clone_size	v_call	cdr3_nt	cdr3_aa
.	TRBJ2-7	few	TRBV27	TGTGCCAGCAGGGGAGGTCATGGCACCTACGAGCAGTACTTC	CASRGGHGTYEQYF
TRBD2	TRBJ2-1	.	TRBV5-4	TGTGCCAGCAGCTTCTCGACTAGCCGCAGCTCCTACAATGAGCAGTTCTTC	CASSFSTSRSSYNEQFF
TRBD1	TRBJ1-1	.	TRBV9	TGTGCCAGCAGCACAGGACAGGGTTCGGCTGAAGCTTTCTTT	CASSTGQGSAEAFF
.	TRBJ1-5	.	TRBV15	TGTGCCACCAGCCTGGACAGCTTGCAGCCCCAGCATTTT	CATSLDSLQPQHF
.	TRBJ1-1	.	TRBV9	TGTGCCAGCAGCGTAGAACTGCTCACTGAAGCTTTCTTT	CASSVELLTEAFF
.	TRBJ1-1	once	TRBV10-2	TGCGCCAGTACCATTCAGGGGAGCGCAGCTTTCTTT	CASTIQGSAAFF
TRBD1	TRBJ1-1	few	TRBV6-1	TGTGCCAGCAGTGAAAGGACAGGGCTAGGAACTGAAGCTTTCTTT	CASSERTGLGTEAFF
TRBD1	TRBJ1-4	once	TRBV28	TGTGCCAGCAGCCCCGGGGACAGGAAGAGTGGAAAACTGTTTTTT	CASSPGDRKSGKLFF
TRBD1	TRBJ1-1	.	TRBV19	TGTGCCAGTAGTAATCCCCCGGACAGGGACACTGAAGCTTTCTTT	CASSNPPDRDTEAFF
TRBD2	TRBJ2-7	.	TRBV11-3	TGTGCCAGCAGCTTCACCGGGACTAGCGGCTACGAGCAGTACTTC	CASSFTGTSGYEQYF
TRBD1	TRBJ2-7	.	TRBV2	TGTGCCAGCAGACCCACAGGGGACGAGCAGTACTTC	CASRPTGDEQYF
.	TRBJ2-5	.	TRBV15	TGTGCCACCAGCAGAGATCCCCACAGGTGGGAAGAGACCCAGTACTTC	CATSRDPHRWEETQYF
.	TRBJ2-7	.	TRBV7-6	TGTGCCAGCAGCTTAGAGGGGGACCAAAGGGGCGAGCAGTACTTC	CASSLEGDQRGEQYF
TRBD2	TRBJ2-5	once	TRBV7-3	TGTGCCAGCAGCCCCGGGACTAGCAGGGAGACCCAGTACTTC	CASSPGTSRETQYF
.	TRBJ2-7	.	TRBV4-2	TGTGCCAGCAGCCTTGAAGGGGCTTTCTACGAGCAGTACTTC	CASSLEGAFYEQYF
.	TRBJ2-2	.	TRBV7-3	TGTGCCAGCACCAACAGAGAAACCGGGGAGCTGTTTTTT	CASTNRETGELFF
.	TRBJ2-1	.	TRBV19	TGTGCCAGTAGTATGGACTCCTCCTACAATGAGCAGTTCTTC	CASSMDSSYNEQFF
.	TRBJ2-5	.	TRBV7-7	TGTGCTAGCAGCTTGGTTGGAGGGCGCTCAGAGACCCAGTACTTC	CASSLVGGRSETQYF
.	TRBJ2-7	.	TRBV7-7	TGTGCTAGCGATCCCCGGGGGCTAGCGGAGCACGAGCAGTACTTC	CASDPRGLAEHEQYF
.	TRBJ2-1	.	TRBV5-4	TGTGCCAGCACCCGGGATGGGAGCTCCTACAATGAGCAGTTCTTC	CASTRDGSSYNEQFF
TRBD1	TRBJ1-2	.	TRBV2	TGTGCCAGCAGTGCGACTGCGGGACAGCCTAACTATGGCTACACCTTC	CASSATAGQPNYGYTF
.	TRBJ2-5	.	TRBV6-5	TGTGCCAGCAGTTACCAGTCGGGGGAGACCCAGTACTTC	CASSYQSGETQYF
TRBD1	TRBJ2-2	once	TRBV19	TGTGCCAGTACCGTAGGGCAGGGGGTCACCGGGGAGCTGTTTTTT	CASTVGQGVTGELFF
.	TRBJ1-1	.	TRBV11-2	TGTGCCAGCAGCCCCCAGGGACACCGTGAAGCTTTCTTT	CASSPQGHREAFF
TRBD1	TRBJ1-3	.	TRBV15	TGTGCCACCAGTCAGGACAGGGCTGGAAACACCATATATTTT	CATSQDRAGNTIYF
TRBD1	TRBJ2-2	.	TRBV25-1	TGTGCCAGCTCGGACAGGGTCACCGGGGAGCTGTTTTTT	CASSDRVTGELFF
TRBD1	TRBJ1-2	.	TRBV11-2	TGTGCCAGCAGTCGGGACAGGGGCTATGGCTACACCTTC	CASSRDRGYGYTF
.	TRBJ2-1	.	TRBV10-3	TGTGCCATCAGTGAGCCCCTGGGGCGGGGCCGTCGGGTCAATGAGCAGTTCTTC	CAISEPLGRGRRVNEQFF
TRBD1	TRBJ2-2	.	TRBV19	TGTGCCAGTAGTACACACCGGGACAGGGGCACCGGGGAGCTGTTTTTT	CASSTHRDRGTGELFF